This T cell receptor beta chain was identified during a study of T-cell reconstitution after alpha-beta-depleted transplantation in children. The TCRbeta library incorporated unique molecular identifiers. TCRdb re-analysed the PCR reads in MiXCR, keeping a single row per CDR3 protein. The sample shows 700,000 or so distinct CDR3 sequences, under 15% of them seen only once. The V and J ends lost 5 bases and 5 bases respectively, with 16 bases between them. The germline gives CDR1 SNHLY, CDR2 FYNNEI. This CDR3 has 15 amino acids. This receptor was identified in a girl aged 2 to 9 with congenital amegakaryocytic thrombocytopenia, due to receive a stem cell transplant. The sequenced sample was PBMCs, obtained before TCRalphabeta/CD19-depleted stem cell transplant. The V call is TRBV2, the J call TRBJ2-1; D might be TRBD2 (6 bases). CDR3 region: CASSYISGDNNEQFF. The CDR3 DNA sequence: TGTGCCAGCAGTTACATTAGCGGAGATAACAATGAGCAGTTCTTC.